This T cell receptor beta chain emerged from a study of shared clonotypes between healthy human individuals (dated by TCRdb to about 2020). At the level of the whole study: The cohort included three men and a couple of women between 18 and 49 years of age. For each donor, CD4 naive and CD4 memory were each given three plates, CD8 naive was given two plates, and CD8 memory was given one plate. To estimate repertoire size and how much clonotypes are shared between individuals, the study performed deep sequencing of blood TCR repertoires from a handful of healthy adults. Different laboratories and diverse techniques were used to prepare libraries and sequence TCR repertoires, to increase sequencing depth and limit assay-specific biases. Between about 0.8 and 9 billion PBMCs per donor were obtained by leukapheresis.

There are 14 amino acids in the CDR3, from cysteine to phenylalanine inclusive. Kept here is only the CDR3 DNA, which spans 42 bases and is read in frame from base 1. CDR1 and CDR2, looked up from the germline V gene, are MNHEY and SVGAGI. For this chain, trimming is 3 bases at the V end and 4 bases at the J end, and the number of junction bases without a gene match is 3. TCR CDR3 regions were amplified from genomic DNA by multiplex PCR using the deep immunoSEQ assay. For each cell subset, the extracted genomic DNA was distributed evenly across all wells of several immunoSEQ 96-well plates, and each plate served as one replicate. For sorted subsets, roughly 200 ng genomic DNA, equal to about 30,000 T cell genomes, was loaded into each replicate PCR. The purified libraries were quantified using a Qubit 3.0 fluorometer, sized with a Bioanalyzer 2100, and then quantified again using the KAPA Library Quantification kit. Every immunoSEQ 96-well plate was sequenced on a separate single-read 150-cycle Illumina NextSeq 550 flow cell. Under the source paper's analysis protocol: Because the immunoSEQ output held only junctional sequences and lacked quality scores, the filtering could not match the filtering applied to full-length reads. To assign V/J genes and CDR3, sequences were annotated using PyIR, a Python wrapper for IgBLAST v1.9, with IMGT germline references. Reads were filtered out if the reads had weak V/J assignments (E-value above 1e-6), no CDR3, stop codons, out-of-frame junctions, or ambiguous translated residues. V3J clonotypes were defined by identical inferred V gene, J gene, and CDR3 amino acid sequence. Percentage overlap between repertoires was calculated by dividing the number of shared unique clonotypes by the size of the smaller repertoire. Repertoire richness was assessed with RTK rarefaction, the Chao1 estimator, and Recon v2.1 estimates of unobserved clonotypes. For all TCRbeta clonotypes obtained by the gDNA method from several donors, generation probabilities were computed with OLGA. This is the immuneACCESS table as TCRdb keeps it, with only in-frame sequences that have V and J called. A part of the clones is gone; compared with another copy, unresolved V genes explain less than half, and the rest is unexplained. V, J and clone size are taken as reported in that table, and D and trimming were inferred from the DNA itself. The sample table lists some 2,500,000 clones, less than 95% of them with a count of one. Together, the top ten hold about 0.41% of the sample.

In the case of this clone: Its antigen has not been determined. Base qualities are missing; no much larger clone stands one base away.

The donors were healthy, HIV-negative adults with no recently reported acute infections or vaccinations. Every donor was a Caucasian adult residing in Nashville, Tennessee, USA. CD4+ T cells were enriched through magnetic negative selection, after which naive cells were positively selected on CD45RA and the remaining negative fraction served as the memory subset. Blood was collected by leukapheresis, and PBMCs were isolated by Ficoll-Histopaque density gradient centrifugation and then cryopreserved in liquid nitrogen vapor phase. Analytical flow cytometry was used to check the purity and quantity of every magnetically sorted T cell population. Each sorted fraction had its genomic DNA isolated and then quantified by UV absorbance on a Nanodrop 2000c. Results and caveats for the whole study, not just this receptor: Incomplete sequencing was indicated by rarefaction of sorted-subset datasets, despite the large sequencing depth. Clonotypes shared by all four sorted-subset donors showed higher generation probabilities than non-shared clonotypes. Sharing across several donors was observed for 4.5% to 6.5% of naive CD4, 3% to 4% of naive CD8, about 2.5% of memory CD4, and around 0.44% of memory CD8 clonotypes. Pairwise subsampling led to the expectation that sequencing depth would affect the degree of clonotype sharing among donors. Because the study included only a small number of donors, the genetic and exposure-history diversity represented was limited. Sampling was restricted to blood, and TCR repertoires in tissue are likely to differ from TCR repertoires in blood. Naive subsets generally had larger estimated clonotype richness than memory subsets.

Source material: naive CD4+ T cells from PBMCs. Taken with the paper, the label for cell subset or site translates to: CD45RA+ positively selected. This sequence was found in a man between 18 and 29 years old in good health. Some clones in this sample may be carry-over from other donors' samples. The V gene is TRBV6-5 and the J gene is TRBJ1-1, and TRBD1 matches 9 of the central bases. The nucleotide sequence is TGTGCCAGCAGTTATGGACAGGGGCGCACTGAAGCTTTCTTT. This sequence encodes CASSYGQGRTEAFF.